A single sample is the source of the 22 T cell receptor beta chains below, sequenced in a study of regulatory T cells in long-lasting Graves disease. Stated time point: newly diagnosed GD, antithyroid drugs for less than 3 months. Making the TCR library involved RNA that had been extracted from PBMCs. According to the study, TCR beta libraries were built with iRepertoire HTBI primers and CDR3-region Arm-PCR. TCRdb independently ran MiXCR on the multiplex PCR reads; one entry per CDR3 protein. The sample has about 620,000 distinct CDR3 sequences, 16% seen once. In addition, the sample was reused for a study of T cells in Graves' hyperthyroidism and ophthalmopathy.

The sample was peripheral blood mononuclear cells (PBMCs), taken at new diagnosis, from a patient treated with antithyroid drugs. The receptors originated from a woman aged 25-40 years with Graves disease.

The V gene is TRBV6-1, the J gene TRBJ1-2; D gene unclear. The CDR3 extends over 15 amino acids. Per germline, CDR1 MNHNS and CDR2 SASEGT. Trimming took 3 bases from V and 0 from J, leaving 11 bases between them. The CDR3 reads CASSEMRTANYGYTF. CDR3 DNA sequence: TGTGCCAGCAGTGAGATGAGGACGGCTAACTATGGCTACACCTTC.

The CDR3 coding sequence is TGTGCCAGTAGTCCGCAGGGGGTCAAGGGCTACACCTTC. Its protein is CASSPQGVKGYTF. J is TRBJ1-2 and V is TRBV19, with 7 bases lining up with TRBD1. The ends lost 5 bases at V and 8 bases at J; junction bases unmatched: 8. This CDR3 contains 13 residues. Germline V CDR1 and CDR2: LNHDA, SQIVND (reference sequence).

The sample holds a few counts of this clonotype. V is TRBV24-1 and J is TRBJ2-4; D may correspond to TRBD1 or TRBD2 (5 bases each). The CDR3 length is 13 residues. The V gene lost 9 bases and the J gene lost 6 bases, with 14 bases spanning the gap. Per the germline V gene, CDR1 is KGHDR and CDR2 is SFDVKD. CDR3 DNA: TGTGCCACCTCTAGGGGCAGCGGAAACATTCAGTACTTC. It codes for CATSRGSGNIQYF.

In its sample, this clonotype was seen many times. The CDR3 sequence: CASSSEYSAEQYF. Here the CDR3 DNA reads TGTGCCAGCAGCTCAGAATACAGCGCCGAGCAGTACTTC. V gene TRBV11-2 combines with J gene TRBJ2-7; D not resolved. CDR1 and CDR2 from the germline V gene are SGHAT and FQNNGV. Between the trimmed V and J ends, which lost 4 bases and 6 bases, there was a span of 13 bases. The CDR3 is 13 residues long.

This clonotype was detected many times. This chain links TRBV9 with TRBJ2-7; 7 nucleotides agree with TRBD1. CDR1 is SGDLS, CDR2 YYNGEE, per germline. The CDR3 is 14 amino acids. V dropped 3 bases and J dropped 5; count of bases not matched to a gene: 8. This CDR3 is CASSATGVRDEQYF. Written as DNA, the CDR3 is TGTGCCAGCAGCGCAACAGGGGTTCGGGACGAGCAGTACTTC. Full variable domain (missing parts from reference TRBV9 and TRBJ2-7): DSGVTQTPKHLITATGQRVTLRCSPRSGDLSVYWYQQSLDQGLQFLIQYYNGEERAKGNILERFSAQQFPDLHSELNLSSLELGDSALYFCASSATGVRDEQYFGPGTRLTVT.

This clonotype has a count of ten or more. The V gene is TRBV7-3, the J gene TRBJ1-5; no clear D gene. There are 16 residues in the CDR3. Germline V gives CDR1 SGHTA, CDR2 FQGTGA. The V and J ends lost 7 bases and 1 base respectively, with 17 bases between them. CDR3 sequence reads: CASTPNSFGSNQPQHF. DNA of the CDR3: TGTGCCAGCACCCCAAACAGTTTTGGCAGCAATCAGCCCCAGCATTTT.

This clonotype was counted a single time. The chain employs TRBV9 and TRBJ1-2; 9 nucleotides line up with TRBD1. This CDR3 has 15 amino acids. CDR1 is SGDLS and CDR2 is YYNGEE in the germline V gene. The ends lost 0 bases at V and 3 bases at J; junction bases unmatched: 3. The CDR3 DNA reads as TGTGCCAGCAGCGTAGTTGGGACAGGGTACTATGGCTACACCTTC. It yields the protein CASSVVGTGYYGYTF.

This clonotype was recorded at least ten times. V usage is TRBV2 and J usage is TRBJ1-6; D may be TRBD1 (6 bases). There are 14 residues in the CDR3. Germline V lookup: CDR1 SNHLY, CDR2 FYNNEI. V lost 5 bases to trimming and J lost 7 bases, with 12 bases between them. CDR3 protein: CASSSETGNSPLHF. DNA of the CDR3: TGTGCCAGCAGTTCAGAGACAGGAAATTCACCCCTCCACTTT.

As to this clonotype: This may be a read error, as it is one base from a much larger clone. The V and J genes are TRBV2 and TRBJ2-3; TRBD2 aligns across 8 bases. CDR1 is SNHLY and CDR2 is FYNNEI in the germline V gene. The CDR3 has 16 amino acids. The CDR3 is CASTLRGGTSTNTQYF. Here the CDR3 DNA reads TGTGCCAGCACCCTGCGCGGGGGGACCAGCACAAATACGCAGTATTTT.

The rearrangement links TRBV20-1 to TRBJ2-7; a weak D match, TRBD2 (6 bases). Looked up from germline, CDR1 is DFQATT and CDR2 is SNEGSKA (reference sequence). V lost 6 bases and J lost 2, with 14 bases in between. The CDR3 consists of 13 residues. The CDR3 DNA reads TGCAGTGCACCAGTGACGGGAGCCTACGAGCAGTACTTC. It codes for CSAPVTGAYEQYF.

This clonotype was detected only a few times. CDR3 coding DNA: TGTGCCAGCAGCGCCTCGGGATACAGCATCTCCTCACCCCTCCACTTT. Translation: CASSASGYSISSPLHF. V usage is TRBV9 and J usage is TRBJ1-6; D is unclear. The CDR3 is 16 residues long. Germline V CDR1 and CDR2: SGDLS, YYNGEE. V dropped 3 bases and J dropped 10 bases, with 20 bases sitting between them.

This clonotype was recorded many times. The chain couples TRBV12-3 or TRBV12-4 to TRBJ2-3, with D possibly being TRBD2 (7 bases). Trimming left V 6 bases short and J 7 bases short, with 20 bases between. The CDR3 is made up of 15 amino acids. CDR3 nucleotide sequence: TGTGCCAGCAGCTTTCCAGGGGAGGGGGGACATACGCAGTATTTT. As protein: CASSFPGEGGHTQYF.

This clonotype was picked up one time. This chain joins TRBV5-6 and TRBJ1-3; D is perhaps TRBD1 (5 bases). This CDR3 region has 16 residues. Looked up from germline, CDR1 is SGHDT and CDR2 is YYEEEE. V lost 0 bases and J 4 bases, leaving 14 bases between the germline ends. The CDR3 bases are TGTGCCAGCAGCTTGGAAGGGGCTGTTCGGGGAAACACCATATATTTT. Translation: CASSLEGAVRGNTIYF.

This clonotype was detected ten times or more. The chain links TRBV3-1 to TRBJ2-5; a possible D gene is TRBD2 (6 bases). V shed 4 bases and J shed 0 bases, with 9 bases lying between them. The CDR3 totals 14 residues. CDR1 LGHDT and CDR2 YNNKEL come from the germline V gene (reference sequence). CDR3 sequence: CASSPGGDQETQYF. The CDR3 coding sequence is TGTGCCAGCAGCCCCGGCGGGGACCAAGAGACCCAGTACTTC.

The V call is TRBV6-1, the J call TRBJ1-3, with unresolved D. Germline lookup yields CDR1 MNHNS and CDR2 SASEGT. This CDR3 has 13 amino acids. V gave up 8 bases and J gave up 8 bases, with 16 bases separating them. The CDR3: CASPDPFGDTIYF. The CDR3 DNA reads as TGTGCCAGCCCTGATCCGTTCGGGGACACCATATATTTT.

This clonotype has at least ten counts. The gene calls are TRBV10-2 and TRBJ2-5, with D tentatively TRBD2 (6 bases). Germline V gives CDR1 WSHSY, CDR2 SAAADI. V was cut by 8 bases and J by 5 bases, with 15 bases left in between. This CDR3 spans 13 amino acids. The CDR3 region is CASARGGSETQYF. CDR3 nucleotides: TGCGCCAGCGCGCGTGGAGGGAGCGAGACCCAGTACTTC.

This clonotype was observed a handful of times. The chain recombines TRBV27 with TRBJ2-1; unclear D gene. This CDR3 has 16 amino acids. V lost 4 bases and J lost 7, with 20 bases in between. The germline V gene encodes CDR1 MNHEY and CDR2 SMNVEV (reference sequence). CDR3 residues: CASSSLTSAVGNEQFF. The CDR3 nucleotides are TGTGCCAGCAGTTCACTGACCTCAGCTGTTGGGAATGAGCAGTTCTTC.

The J gene is TRBJ2-3, the V gene TRBV12-3 or TRBV12-4, with a tentative D call TRBD2 (6 bases). Trimming took 7 bases from V and 11 from J, leaving 28 bases between them. There are 16 residues in the CDR3. Here the CDR3 reads CASTPGRRDGWNMQYF. Here the CDR3 DNA reads TGTGCCAGCACTCCTGGGAGGCGGGACGGTTGGAATATGCAGTATTTT.

The J gene is TRBJ2-4, the V gene TRBV6-2 or TRBV6-3; D gene uncertain. Germline loops: CDR1 MNHEY, CDR2 SVGEGT. The CDR3 sequence is 13 residues long. Trimming left V 6 bases short and J 5 bases short, with 11 bases between. The CDR3 reads CASSTPVENIQYF. Written as DNA, the CDR3 is TGTGCCAGCAGCACGCCCGTAGAAAACATTCAGTACTTC.

This chain links TRBV3-1 with TRBJ2-7; the D gene is possibly TRBD1 (6 bases). Trimming removed 2 bases from V and 9 bases from J, with 8 bases in between. CDR1 LGHDT and CDR2 YNNKEL come from the germline V gene (reference sequence). The CDR3 extends over 11 amino acids. This CDR3 is CASSQQGRQYF. In DNA form, the CDR3 reads TGTGCCAGCAGCCAACAGGGGCGGCAGTACTTC.

This clonotype was seen repeatedly, ten times or more. The chain is built from TRBV27 and TRBJ1-2, with 8 bases aligning to TRBD1. Germline lookup yields CDR1 MNHEY and CDR2 SMNVEV (reference sequence). Germline trimming cut 4 bases from V and 2 bases from J; bases unmatched to any gene: 3. The CDR3 totals 14 residues. This CDR3 reads CASSSRTGNYGYTF. Written as DNA, the CDR3 is TGTGCCAGCAGTTCGAGGACAGGGAACTATGGCTACACCTTC.

V usage is TRBV2 and J usage is TRBJ1-4, with D uncertain. Per the germline V gene, CDR1 is SNHLY and CDR2 is FYNNEI. The germline V and J ends were trimmed by 6 bases and 0 bases, with 11 bases remaining between them. The length of the CDR3 is 15 residues. CDR3 nucleotide sequence: TGTGCCAGCAGCCAACTTACTGCAACTAATGAAAAACTGTTTTTT. It specifies CASSQLTATNEKLFF.